These T cell receptor beta chains were read from a single sample in a study of cytomegalovirus exposure and HLA in healthy donors. TCRdb's copy holds only in-frame clones and misses some; the assay was immunoSEQ multiplex PCR. The sample gives 140,000 or so clones, roughly 80% of which show up once; 2% to 2.5% is in the top ten. Sequences were obtained from PBMCs. The receptors were sampled from a boy under 10 years old in good health and CMV-seronegative. The CDR3 runs from the conserved cysteine through the conserved F or W. Each record gives: V gene, J gene, D gene, clone size, CDR3 DNA, CDR3 protein. A D gene is named only where the DNA matches it firmly. Where a row states a size, it is once, few, many or the class of an expanded clone; other rows omit it.

v_call: TRBV27; j_call: TRBJ2-7; d_call: TRBD2; clone_size: once; cdr3_nt: TGTGCCAGCAGTCCATCCCGGGCTAGCGGGAGAACAGCGCACTTC; cdr3_aa: CASSPSRASGRTAHF
v_call: TRBV6-6; j_call: TRBJ2-7; d_call: -; clone_size: -; cdr3_nt: TGTGCCAGCAGTCCAACTAGCATTCCGCAGTACTTC; cdr3_aa: CASSPTSIPQYF
v_call: TRBV2; j_call: TRBJ2-2; d_call: TRBD1; clone_size: -; cdr3_nt: TGTGCCAGCCCGGACAGGGCGATACAGAACACCGGGGAGCTGTTTTTT; cdr3_aa: CASPDRAIQNTGELFF
v_call: TRBV5-6; j_call: TRBJ2-7; d_call: -; clone_size: -; cdr3_nt: TGTGCCAGCAGCTTCGGCCAGGGCTACTCCTACGAGCAGTACTTC; cdr3_aa: CASSFGQGYSYEQYF
v_call: TRBV6-1; j_call: TRBJ2-1; d_call: TRBD2; clone_size: -; cdr3_nt: TGTGCCAGCAGTGGGACTAGCGGGGGGTACAATGAGCAGTTCTTC; cdr3_aa: CASSGTSGGYNEQFF
v_call: TRBV19; j_call: TRBJ2-5; d_call: -; clone_size: -; cdr3_nt: TGTGCCAGTAGTATCGGGCAGGGTAAGACCCAGTACTTC; cdr3_aa: CASSIGQGKTQYF
v_call: TRBV5-4; j_call: TRBJ2-2; d_call: TRBD2; clone_size: -; cdr3_nt: TGTGCCAGCAGTCGGGGACTAGCGACGAACACCGGGGAGCTGTTTTTT; cdr3_aa: CASSRGLATNTGELFF
v_call: TRBV6-1; j_call: TRBJ1-1; d_call: -; clone_size: -; cdr3_nt: TGTGCCAGCAGTTCGAGCGGGAACACTGAAGCTTTCTTT; cdr3_aa: CASSSSGNTEAFF
v_call: TRBV10-1; j_call: TRBJ2-1; d_call: TRBD2; clone_size: -; cdr3_nt: TGCGCCAGCAGTGATACTAGCGGGGAGCAGTTCTTC; cdr3_aa: CASSDTSGEQFF
v_call: TRBV5-1; j_call: TRBJ1-6; d_call: -; clone_size: -; cdr3_nt: TGCGCCAGCAGCCGAAGCGACAGGATTAATTCACCCCTCCACTTT; cdr3_aa: CASSRSDRINSPLHF
v_call: TRBV6-6; j_call: TRBJ2-5; d_call: TRBD1; clone_size: -; cdr3_nt: TGTGCCAGCAGTCAGCACACGGGACAGAAAAAAGAGACCCAGTACTTC; cdr3_aa: CASSQHTGQKKETQYF
v_call: TRBV19; j_call: TRBJ1-4; d_call: -; clone_size: -; cdr3_nt: TGTGCCAGTACTTCCGGGGGAACTAATGAAAAACTGTTTTTT; cdr3_aa: CASTSGGTNEKLFF
v_call: TRBV27; j_call: TRBJ2-7; d_call: TRBD2; clone_size: once; cdr3_nt: TGTGCCAGCACCACGGGGGGGGGTACGCTCTACGAGCAGTACTTC; cdr3_aa: CASTTGGGTLYEQYF
v_call: TRBV7-9; j_call: TRBJ2-7; d_call: -; clone_size: few; cdr3_nt: TGTGCCAGCAGCTCCACAGGGAGTCAGTCCTACGAGCAGTACTTC; cdr3_aa: CASSSTGSQSYEQYF
v_call: TRBV6-5; j_call: TRBJ2-1; d_call: TRBD2; clone_size: -; cdr3_nt: TGTGCCAGCAGGCGACTAGCTTTGGAGAATGAGCAGTTCTTC; cdr3_aa: CASRRLALENEQFF
v_call: TRBV5-6; j_call: TRBJ2-3; d_call: TRBD2; clone_size: -; cdr3_nt: TGTGCCAGCAGCTCCACGGGACTAGCGGGGGGATCCAGAGGGCAGTATTTT; cdr3_aa: CASSSTGLAGGSRGQYF
v_call: TRBV5-1; j_call: TRBJ1-2; d_call: TRBD1; clone_size: -; cdr3_nt: TGCGCCAGCAGCTCGGGCCTGGGACAGGGGGATGGCTACACCTTC; cdr3_aa: CASSSGLGQGDGYTF
v_call: TRBV7-3; j_call: TRBJ2-6; d_call: -; clone_size: -; cdr3_nt: TGTGCCAGCAGCCCACCGCCAACCGAGCGACGCTCTGGGGCCAACGTCCTGACTTTC; cdr3_aa: CASSPPPTERRSGANVLTF
v_call: TRBV7-2; j_call: TRBJ1-6; d_call: TRBD1; clone_size: -; cdr3_nt: TGTGCCAGCAGCTTCTATGGCAGGGGGGAATCACCCCTCCACTTT; cdr3_aa: CASSFYGRGESPLHF
v_call: TRBV7-6; j_call: TRBJ2-7; d_call: TRBD2; clone_size: -; cdr3_nt: TGTGCTAGCAGCTTTACTAGCGGGGATTCCTACGAGCAGTACTTC; cdr3_aa: CASSFTSGDSYEQYF
v_call: TRBV5-4; j_call: TRBJ1-1; d_call: -; clone_size: once; cdr3_nt: TGTGCCAGCAGCGCGCGGGACGCCTCGGAAGCTTTCTTT; cdr3_aa: CASSARDASEAFF
v_call: TRBV4-3; j_call: TRBJ1-1; d_call: -; clone_size: -; cdr3_nt: TGCGCCAGCAGCCATAAAGGAGGAAGTACTGAAGCTTTCTTT; cdr3_aa: CASSHKGGSTEAFF
v_call: TRBV6-4; j_call: TRBJ2-7; d_call: -; clone_size: -; cdr3_nt: TGTGCCAGCAGTGATAGATACGAGCAGTACTTC; cdr3_aa: CASSDRYEQYF
v_call: TRBV4-2; j_call: TRBJ2-7; d_call: TRBD2; clone_size: -; cdr3_nt: TGTGCCAGCAGCCGTTCCGCTAGCGGGAGGGCCTCCTACGAGCAGTACTTC; cdr3_aa: CASSRSASGRASYEQYF
v_call: TRBV9; j_call: TRBJ2-3; d_call: -; clone_size: -; cdr3_nt: TGTGCCAGCAGCGTACAGGATCGGACGCAGTATTTT; cdr3_aa: CASSVQDRTQYF
v_call: TRBV6-1; j_call: TRBJ2-2; d_call: TRBD1; clone_size: -; cdr3_nt: TGTGCCAGCAGTGGGGGACAGGGGGCGCTCACCGGGGAGCTGTTTTTT; cdr3_aa: CASSGGQGALTGELFF
v_call: TRBV19; j_call: TRBJ2-2; d_call: TRBD2; clone_size: once; cdr3_nt: TGTGCCAGTACGCGGGGGGCGAGAGCCGGGGAGCTGTTTTTT; cdr3_aa: CASTRGARAGELFF
v_call: TRBV5-4; j_call: TRBJ2-7; d_call: TRBD2; clone_size: -; cdr3_nt: TGTGCCAGCAGCTTGGGGGGCTACGGGAGGAGCGAGCAGTACTTC; cdr3_aa: CASSLGGYGRSEQYF
v_call: TRBV11-2; j_call: TRBJ2-3; d_call: TRBD1; clone_size: -; cdr3_nt: TGTGCCAGCAGCTTACGCTGGTCAGGGGGAACAGATACGCAGTATTTT; cdr3_aa: CASSLRWSGGTDTQYF
v_call: TRBV7-8; j_call: TRBJ1-4; d_call: -; clone_size: -; cdr3_nt: TGTGCCAGCAGCTTAGGCGGTGGGGGCCTGGAAAAACTGTTTTTT; cdr3_aa: CASSLGGGGLEKLFF
v_call: TRBV28; j_call: TRBJ1-3; d_call: -; clone_size: once; cdr3_nt: TGTGCCAGCAGGGGATCGGGGGGCCACTCTGGAAACACCATATATTTT; cdr3_aa: CASRGSGGHSGNTIYF
v_call: TRBV11-2; j_call: TRBJ1-5; d_call: -; clone_size: -; cdr3_nt: TGTGCCAGCAGCTTAACTGGGCCTCAAGGTTGGGTCCAGCCCCAGCATTTT; cdr3_aa: CASSLTGPQGWVQPQHF
v_call: TRBV7-2; j_call: TRBJ2-3; d_call: TRBD2; clone_size: -; cdr3_nt: TGTGCCAGCAGCTTAAGGCTGGGCGGGGGGATCACAGATACGCAGTATTTT; cdr3_aa: CASSLRLGGGITDTQYF
v_call: TRBV19; j_call: TRBJ1-5; d_call: -; clone_size: -; cdr3_nt: TGTGCCAGTAGTATAGGTGGGGGGAAGCAGCCCCAGCATTTT; cdr3_aa: CASSIGGGKQPQHF
v_call: TRBV5-1; j_call: TRBJ2-7; d_call: -; clone_size: -; cdr3_nt: TGCGCCAGCAGCTTCCTGCGGGCTAACTACGAGCAGTACTTC; cdr3_aa: CASSFLRANYEQYF
v_call: TRBV25-1; j_call: TRBJ2-2; d_call: -; clone_size: -; cdr3_nt: TGTGCCAGCAGTGACCAGGGCCAAGGGGAGCTGTTTTTT; cdr3_aa: CASSDQGQGELFF
v_call: TRBV28; j_call: TRBJ2-2; d_call: -; clone_size: -; cdr3_nt: TGTGCCAGCAGTTTCTCGGACTACCCCACCGGGGAGCTGTTTTTT; cdr3_aa: CASSFSDYPTGELFF
v_call: TRBV5-4; j_call: TRBJ2-1; d_call: -; clone_size: few; cdr3_nt: TGTGCCAGCAGCTTGGTTGGCCAGCGCAATGAGCAGTTCTTC; cdr3_aa: CASSLVGQRNEQFF
v_call: TRBV7-9; j_call: TRBJ2-5; d_call: TRBD2; clone_size: -; cdr3_nt: TGTGCCAGCAGACTACTAGCGGAGACCCAGTACTTC; cdr3_aa: CASRLLAETQYF
v_call: TRBV28; j_call: TRBJ2-7; d_call: -; clone_size: once; cdr3_nt: TGTGCCAGCAGTTTACCGGGAGCCTACGAGCAGTACTTC; cdr3_aa: CASSLPGAYEQYF
v_call: TRBV10-3; j_call: TRBJ2-2; d_call: -; clone_size: -; cdr3_nt: TGTGCCATCAGTGAGAGTAGGGAGGATGCGAACACCGGGGAGCTGTTTTTT; cdr3_aa: CAISESREDANTGELFF
v_call: TRBV9; j_call: TRBJ2-7; d_call: TRBD2; clone_size: -; cdr3_nt: TGTGCCAGCAGCGTCGGGACTAGCGTTTCCTACGAGCAGTACTTC; cdr3_aa: CASSVGTSVSYEQYF
v_call: TRBV7-3; j_call: TRBJ2-1; d_call: TRBD2; clone_size: -; cdr3_nt: TGTGCCAGCAGCCTCGGAGTAGCGGGGGACAATGAGCAGTTCTTC; cdr3_aa: CASSLGVAGDNEQFF
v_call: TRBV5-1; j_call: TRBJ2-1; d_call: -; clone_size: -; cdr3_nt: TGCGCCAGCAGCGGGCCCTCGGAACAGGGGGTGGCTAGCGGTACCTACAATGAGCAGTTCTTC; cdr3_aa: CASSGPSEQGVASGTYNEQFF
v_call: TRBV7-3; j_call: TRBJ2-1; d_call: TRBD2; clone_size: -; cdr3_nt: TGTGCCAGCAGCGAACTAGCGGGGCGGTATAATGAGCAGTTCTTC; cdr3_aa: CASSELAGRYNEQFF
v_call: TRBV29-1; j_call: TRBJ1-2; d_call: -; clone_size: -; cdr3_nt: TGCAGCGTCTCAAGACAGGTCTTTGGCTACACCTTC; cdr3_aa: CSVSRQVFGYTF
v_call: TRBV4-1; j_call: TRBJ2-5; d_call: -; clone_size: -; cdr3_nt: TGCGCCAGCAGCCTAGAAATGGACGGGGGAAACCAAGAGACCCAGTACTTC; cdr3_aa: CASSLEMDGGNQETQYF
v_call: TRBV25-1; j_call: TRBJ1-1; d_call: -; clone_size: -; cdr3_nt: TGTGCCAGCAGTGATCAGTACAGGGCGAACACTGAAGCTTTCTTT; cdr3_aa: CASSDQYRANTEAFF
v_call: TRBV9; j_call: TRBJ1-2; d_call: -; clone_size: -; cdr3_nt: TGTGCCAGCTACGGCGGGGAGATGTCTGGCTACACCTTC; cdr3_aa: CASYGGEMSGYTF
v_call: TRBV6-1; j_call: TRBJ1-1; d_call: TRBD1; clone_size: -; cdr3_nt: TGTGCCAGCAGTGAAGAGGACAGGGGTATGAACACTGAAGCTTTCTTT; cdr3_aa: CASSEEDRGMNTEAFF
v_call: TRBV9; j_call: TRBJ1-2; d_call: -; clone_size: once; cdr3_nt: TGTGCCAGCAGCCCAGGGTATGGCTACACCTTC; cdr3_aa: CASSPGYGYTF
v_call: TRBV28; j_call: TRBJ1-1; d_call: -; clone_size: -; cdr3_nt: TGTGCCAGCAGACGGGGGGGGATCACTGAAGCTTTCTTT; cdr3_aa: CASRRGGITEAFF
v_call: TRBV6-5; j_call: TRBJ1-1; d_call: -; clone_size: -; cdr3_nt: TGTGCCAGCAGTTACGGGCGTATCGCTGAAGCTTTCTTT; cdr3_aa: CASSYGRIAEAFF
v_call: TRBV5-1; j_call: TRBJ2-7; d_call: -; clone_size: -; cdr3_nt: TGCGCCAGCAGCCCACAGACCGCCGGAACCTACGAGCAGTACTTC; cdr3_aa: CASSPQTAGTYEQYF
v_call: TRBV10-3; j_call: TRBJ1-3; d_call: TRBD1; clone_size: -; cdr3_nt: TGTGCCATCAATACAGGGGGCCTCTCTGGAAACACCATATATTTT; cdr3_aa: CAINTGGLSGNTIYF
v_call: TRBV10-1; j_call: TRBJ2-7; d_call: -; clone_size: few; cdr3_nt: TGCGCCAGCATCAGGACACCCAGGCCGGGAGTTGCCGAGCAGTACTTC; cdr3_aa: CASIRTPRPGVAEQYF
v_call: TRBV7-8; j_call: TRBJ1-2; d_call: TRBD1; clone_size: -; cdr3_nt: TGTGCCAGCAGTATCGGACAGGGAGGTGGCTACACCTTC; cdr3_aa: CASSIGQGGGYTF
v_call: TRBV5-5; j_call: TRBJ2-2; d_call: -; clone_size: -; cdr3_nt: TGTGCCAGCAGCTCTGCGGGCGGCGGCGGGGAGCTGTTTTTT; cdr3_aa: CASSSAGGGGELFF
v_call: TRBV14; j_call: TRBJ2-3; d_call: TRBD1; clone_size: -; cdr3_nt: TGTGCCAGCAGCCAGACAGGGGATATCGGAGATACGCAGTATTTT; cdr3_aa: CASSQTGDIGDTQYF